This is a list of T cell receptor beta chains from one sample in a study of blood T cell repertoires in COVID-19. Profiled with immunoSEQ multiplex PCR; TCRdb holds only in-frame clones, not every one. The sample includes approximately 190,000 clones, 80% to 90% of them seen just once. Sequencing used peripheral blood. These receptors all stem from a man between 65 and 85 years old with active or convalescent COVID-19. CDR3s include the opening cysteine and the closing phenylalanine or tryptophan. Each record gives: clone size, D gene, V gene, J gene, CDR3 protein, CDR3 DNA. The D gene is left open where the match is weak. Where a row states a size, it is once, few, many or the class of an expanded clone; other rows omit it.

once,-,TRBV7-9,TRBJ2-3,CASSPGTRTDTQYF,TGTGCCAGCAGCCCCGGGACTCGCACAGATACGCAGTATTTT
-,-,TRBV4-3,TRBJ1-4,CASSQTWTTNEKLFF,TGCGCCAGCAGCCAGACATGGACAACTAATGAAAAACTGTTTTTT
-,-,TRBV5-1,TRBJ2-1,CASSLDNYEQFF,TGCGCCAGCAGCTTGGACAATTATGAGCAGTTCTTC
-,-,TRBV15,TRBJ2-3,CATSRDLGSTDTQYF,TGTGCCACCAGCAGAGATCTGGGCAGCACAGATACGCAGTATTTT
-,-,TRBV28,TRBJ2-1,CASSLGPDSSSYNEQFF,TGTGCCAGCAGTTTGGGGCCAGACAGCAGCTCCTACAATGAGCAGTTCTTC
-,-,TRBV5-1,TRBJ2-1,CASSRGGSSYNEQFF,TGCGCCAGCAGTCGAGGAGGGAGCTCCTACAATGAGCAGTTCTTC
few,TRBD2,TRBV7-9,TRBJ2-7,CASSQTSGLDHEQYF,TGTGCCAGCAGCCAAACTAGCGGCCTGGACCACGAGCAGTACTTC
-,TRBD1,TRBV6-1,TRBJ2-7,CASSETTGAHEQYF,TGTGCCAGCAGTGAAACGACAGGGGCCCACGAGCAGTACTTC
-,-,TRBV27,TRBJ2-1,CASSLSSHGLQKQFF,TGTGCCAGCAGTTTATCTTCCCATGGTTTACAGAAGCAGTTCTTC
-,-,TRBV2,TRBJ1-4,CASKRDTATNEKLFF,TGTGCCAGCAAGAGGGATACTGCAACTAATGAAAAACTGTTTTTT
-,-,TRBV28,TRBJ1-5,CASSPTVSNQPQHF,TGTGCCAGCAGTCCGACAGTTAGCAATCAGCCCCAGCATTTT
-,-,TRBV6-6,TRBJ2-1,CASRTDGKPDNEQFF,TGTGCCAGCAGAACAGACGGGAAACCCGACAATGAGCAGTTCTTC
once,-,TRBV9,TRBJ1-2,CASSAPGVVNYGYTF,TGTGCCAGCAGCGCCCCCGGGGTAGTCAACTATGGCTACACCTTC
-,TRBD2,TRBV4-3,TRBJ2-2,CASSQELAGGFTGELFF,TGCGCCAGCAGCCAAGAACTAGCGGGGGGCTTCACCGGGGAGCTGTTTTTT
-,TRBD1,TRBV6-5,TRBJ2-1,CASSYKRQGYNEQFF,TGTGCCAGCAGTTACAAGCGACAGGGCTACAATGAGCAGTTCTTC
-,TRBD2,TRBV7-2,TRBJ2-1,CASSLVAGENEQFF,TGTGCCAGCAGCTTAGTTGCGGGAGAAAATGAGCAGTTCTTC
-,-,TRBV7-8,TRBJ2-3,CASSRAQGNTDTQYF,TGTGCCAGCAGCCGAGCCCAGGGAAATACAGATACGCAGTATTTT